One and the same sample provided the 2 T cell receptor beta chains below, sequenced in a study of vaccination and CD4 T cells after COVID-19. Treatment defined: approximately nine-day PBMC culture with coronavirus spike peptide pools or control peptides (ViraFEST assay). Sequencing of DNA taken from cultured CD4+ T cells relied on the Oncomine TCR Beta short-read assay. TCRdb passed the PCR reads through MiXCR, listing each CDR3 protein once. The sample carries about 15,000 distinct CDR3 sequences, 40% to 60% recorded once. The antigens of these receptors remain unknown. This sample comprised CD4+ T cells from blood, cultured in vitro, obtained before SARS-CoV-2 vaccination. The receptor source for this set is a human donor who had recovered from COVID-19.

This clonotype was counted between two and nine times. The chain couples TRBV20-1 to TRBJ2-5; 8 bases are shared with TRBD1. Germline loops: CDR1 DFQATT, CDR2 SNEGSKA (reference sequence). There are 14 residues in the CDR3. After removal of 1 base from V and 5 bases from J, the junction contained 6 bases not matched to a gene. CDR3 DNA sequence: TGCAGTGCTAGAGTTGAGACAGGGGTGGAGACCCAGTACTTC. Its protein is CSARVETGVETQYF.

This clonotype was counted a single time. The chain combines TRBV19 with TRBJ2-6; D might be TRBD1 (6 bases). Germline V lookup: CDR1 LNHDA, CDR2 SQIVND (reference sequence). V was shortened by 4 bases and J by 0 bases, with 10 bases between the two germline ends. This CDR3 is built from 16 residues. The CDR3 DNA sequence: TGTGCCAGTAGTACTCCACAGGGCTCTGGGGCCAACGTCCTGACTTTC. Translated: CASSTPQGSGANVLTF.